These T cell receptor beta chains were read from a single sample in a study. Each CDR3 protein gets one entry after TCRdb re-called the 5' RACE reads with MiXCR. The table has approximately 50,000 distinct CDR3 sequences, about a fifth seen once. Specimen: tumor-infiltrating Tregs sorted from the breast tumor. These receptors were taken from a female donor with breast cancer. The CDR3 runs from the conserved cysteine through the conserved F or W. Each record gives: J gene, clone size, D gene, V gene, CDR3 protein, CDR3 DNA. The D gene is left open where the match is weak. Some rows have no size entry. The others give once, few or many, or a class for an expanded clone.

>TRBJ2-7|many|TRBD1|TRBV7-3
CASSSSPGQGDYEQYF
TGTGCCAGCAGCTCATCCCCCGGACAGGGTGACTACGAGCAGTACTTC
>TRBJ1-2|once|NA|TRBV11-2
CASSLVTPNGYTF
TGTGCCAGCAGCTTAGTAACCCCTAATGGCTACACCTTC
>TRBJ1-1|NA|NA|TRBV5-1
CASSLQQTGTGTEAFF
TGCGCCAGCAGCTTACAACAGACGGGGACCGGCACTGAAGCTTTCTTT
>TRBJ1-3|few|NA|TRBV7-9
CASSLPGLGSGNTIYF
TGTGCCAGCAGCTTACCCGGGTTGGGCTCTGGAAACACCATATATTTT
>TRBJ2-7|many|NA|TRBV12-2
CASRLVGPSYEQYF
TGTGCAAGTCGCTTAGTAGGACCTTCCTACGAGCAGTACTTC
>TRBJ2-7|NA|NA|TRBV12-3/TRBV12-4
CASSPSSRGSSEQYF
TGTGCCAGCAGTCCTTCCTCTCGGGGAAGCTCCGAGCAGTACTTC
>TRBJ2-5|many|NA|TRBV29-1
CSVMIGTQYF
TGCAGCGTTATGATTGGGACCCAGTACTTC
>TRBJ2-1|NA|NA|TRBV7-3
CASSLAGPLDEQFF
TGTGCCAGCAGCTTAGCGGGACCACTCGATGAGCAGTTCTTC
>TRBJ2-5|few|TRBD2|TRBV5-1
CASSFGSAGGETQYF
TGCGCCAGCAGCTTCGGATCAGCGGGAGGGGAGACCCAGTACTTC
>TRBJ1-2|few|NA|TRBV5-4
CASSVTGAPGYTF
TGTGCCAGCAGCGTGACAGGCGCCCCCGGCTACACCTTC
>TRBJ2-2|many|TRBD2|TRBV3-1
CASSQATSGSMRTGELFF
TGTGCCAGCAGCCAAGCTACTAGCGGGAGTATGCGGACCGGGGAGCTGTTTTTT
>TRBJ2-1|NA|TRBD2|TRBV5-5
CASSGGTGLAGRASYNEQFF
TGTGCCAGCAGCGGAGGGACGGGGCTAGCGGGAAGGGCCTCCTACAATGAGCAGTTCTTC
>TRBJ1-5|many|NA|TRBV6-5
CASSYQGSQPQHF
TGTGCCAGCAGTTACCAGGGGAGTCAGCCCCAGCATTTT
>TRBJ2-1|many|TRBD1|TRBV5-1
CASSQDRGFNEQFF
TGCGCCAGCAGCCAGGACAGGGGTTTCAATGAGCAGTTCTTC
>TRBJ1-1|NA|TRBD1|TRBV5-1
CASSGGTGYWNTEAFF
TGCGCCAGCAGCGGCGGGACAGGGTATTGGAACACTGAAGCTTTCTTT
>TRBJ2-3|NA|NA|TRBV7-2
CASMTYLADTQYF
TGTGCCAGCATGACATACCTGGCAGATACGCAGTATTTT
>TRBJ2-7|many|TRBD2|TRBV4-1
CASSQLTSEYEQYF
TGCGCCAGCAGCCAACTGACTAGCGAATACGAGCAGTACTTC
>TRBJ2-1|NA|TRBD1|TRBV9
CASSPRTGTYNEQFF
TGTGCCAGCAGCCCCCGGACAGGGACCTACAATGAGCAGTTCTTC
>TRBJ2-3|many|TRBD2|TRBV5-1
CASSLTSGSEYTQYF
TGCGCCAGCAGCCTGACTAGCGGGAGCGAATATACGCAGTATTTT
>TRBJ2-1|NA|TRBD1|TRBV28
CANSSSSTGGAWLRVLYNEQFF
TGTGCCAACAGTTCTTCATCCACAGGGGGCGCTTGGCTTCGTGTCCTCTACAATGAGCAGTTCTTC
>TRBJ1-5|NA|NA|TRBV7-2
CASSLGGRLGNQPQHF
TGTGCCAGCAGCTTAGGGGGAAGATTGGGCAATCAGCCCCAGCATTTT
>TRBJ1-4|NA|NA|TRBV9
CASSVGGINEKLFF
TGTGCCAGCAGCGTAGGAGGCATTAATGAAAAACTGTTTTTT
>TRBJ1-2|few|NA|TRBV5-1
CASSFRGIYGYTF
TGCGCCAGCAGCTTTCGGGGCATCTATGGCTACACCTTC
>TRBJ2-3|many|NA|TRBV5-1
CASSLARPDDTQYF
TGCGCCAGCAGCTTGGCCCGGCCAGATGATACGCAGTATTTT
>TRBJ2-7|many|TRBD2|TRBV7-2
CASSGDYRYEQYF
TGTGCCAGCAGCGGGGACTACAGATACGAGCAGTACTTC
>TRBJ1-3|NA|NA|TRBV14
CASSRRGGNTIYF
TGTGCCAGCAGCCGACGGGGGGGAAACACCATATATTTT
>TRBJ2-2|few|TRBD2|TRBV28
CASTPGGRNTGELFF
TGTGCCAGTACCCCGGGAGGCCGGAACACCGGGGAGCTGTTTTTT
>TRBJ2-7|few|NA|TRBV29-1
CSVGGPGQLEQYF
TGCAGCGTCGGGGGACCGGGACAATTGGAGCAGTACTTC
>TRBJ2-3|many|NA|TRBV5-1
CASSSRWDTDTQYF
TGCGCCAGCAGCTCCCGGTGGGACACAGATACGCAGTATTTT